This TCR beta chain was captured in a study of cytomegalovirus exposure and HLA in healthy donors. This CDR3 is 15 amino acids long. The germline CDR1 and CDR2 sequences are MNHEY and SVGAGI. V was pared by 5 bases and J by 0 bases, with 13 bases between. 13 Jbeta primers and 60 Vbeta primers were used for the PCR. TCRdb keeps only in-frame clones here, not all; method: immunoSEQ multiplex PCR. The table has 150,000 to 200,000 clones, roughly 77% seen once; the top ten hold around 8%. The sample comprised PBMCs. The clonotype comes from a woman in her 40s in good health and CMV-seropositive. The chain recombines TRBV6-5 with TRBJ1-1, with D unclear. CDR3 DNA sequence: TGTGCCAGCAGTGCACATCAAAATATGAACACTGAAGCTTTCTTT. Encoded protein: CASSAHQNMNTEAFF.